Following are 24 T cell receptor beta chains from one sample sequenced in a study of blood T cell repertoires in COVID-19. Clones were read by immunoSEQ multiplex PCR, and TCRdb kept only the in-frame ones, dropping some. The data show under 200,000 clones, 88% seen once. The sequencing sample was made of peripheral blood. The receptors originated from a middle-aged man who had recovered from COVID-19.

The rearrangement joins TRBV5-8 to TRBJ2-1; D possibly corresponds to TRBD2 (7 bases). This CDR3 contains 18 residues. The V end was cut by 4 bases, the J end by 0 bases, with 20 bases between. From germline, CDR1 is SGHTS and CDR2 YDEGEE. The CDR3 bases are TGTGCCAGCAGCCTAGAGACGGGGGGCGCGAGCTCCTACAATGAGCAGTTCTTC. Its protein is CASSLETGGASSYNEQFF.

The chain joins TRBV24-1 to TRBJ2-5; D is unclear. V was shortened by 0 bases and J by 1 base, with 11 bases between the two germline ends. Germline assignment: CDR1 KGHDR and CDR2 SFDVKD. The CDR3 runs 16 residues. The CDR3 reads CATSDLLSDFQETQYF. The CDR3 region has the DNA TGTGCCACCAGTGATTTGCTAAGTGATTTCCAAGAGACCCAGTACTTC.

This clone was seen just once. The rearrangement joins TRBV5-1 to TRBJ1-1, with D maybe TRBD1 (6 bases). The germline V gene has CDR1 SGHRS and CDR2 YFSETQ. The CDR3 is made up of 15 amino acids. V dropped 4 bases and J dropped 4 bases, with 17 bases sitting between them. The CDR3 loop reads CASSPRTDGGTEAFF. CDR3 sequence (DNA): TGCGCCAGCAGCCCCCGGACAGATGGAGGCACTGAAGCTTTCTTT. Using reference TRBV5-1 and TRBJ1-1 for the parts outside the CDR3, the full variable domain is KAGVTQTPRYLIKTRGQQVTLSCSPISGHRSVSWYQQTPGQGLQFLFEYFSETQRNKGNFPGRFSGRQFSNSRSEMNVSTLELGDSALYLCASSPRTDGGTEAFFGQGTRLTVV.

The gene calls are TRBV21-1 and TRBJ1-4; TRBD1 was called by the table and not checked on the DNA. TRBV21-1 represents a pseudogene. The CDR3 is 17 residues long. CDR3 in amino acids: CASSIPGNRSTNEKLFF. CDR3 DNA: TGTGCCAGCAGCATCCCAGGGAACCGATCAACTAATGAAAAACTGTTTTTT.

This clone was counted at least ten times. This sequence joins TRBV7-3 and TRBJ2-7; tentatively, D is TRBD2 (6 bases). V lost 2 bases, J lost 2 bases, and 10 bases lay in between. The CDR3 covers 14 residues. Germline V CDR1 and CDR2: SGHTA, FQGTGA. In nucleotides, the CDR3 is TGTGCCAGCAGCTTAGGGGGGTTGGCCTACGAGCAGTACTTC. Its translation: CASSLGGLAYEQYF.

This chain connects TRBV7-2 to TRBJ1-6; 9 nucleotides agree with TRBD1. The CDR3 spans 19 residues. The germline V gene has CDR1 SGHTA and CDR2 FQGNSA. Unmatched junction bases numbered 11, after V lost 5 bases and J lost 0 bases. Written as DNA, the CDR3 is TGTGCCAGCAGCATACGCCGACAGGGGGGAAGCTCCTATAATTCACCCCTCCACTTT. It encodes CASSIRRQGGSSYNSPLHF.

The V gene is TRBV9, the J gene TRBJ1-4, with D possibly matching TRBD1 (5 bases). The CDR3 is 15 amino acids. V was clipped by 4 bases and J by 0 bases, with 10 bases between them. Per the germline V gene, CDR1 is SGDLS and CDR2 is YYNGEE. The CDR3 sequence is CASSPGGTTNEKLFF. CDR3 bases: TGTGCCAGCAGCCCTGGGGGGACAACTAATGAAAAACTGTTTTTT.

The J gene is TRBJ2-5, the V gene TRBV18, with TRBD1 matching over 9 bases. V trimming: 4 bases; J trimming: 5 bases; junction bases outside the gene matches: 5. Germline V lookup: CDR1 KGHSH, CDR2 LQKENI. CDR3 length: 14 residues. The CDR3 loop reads CASSQGTGTETQYF. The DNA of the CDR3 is TGTGCCAGCTCACAGGGGACAGGGACGGAGACCCAGTACTTC.

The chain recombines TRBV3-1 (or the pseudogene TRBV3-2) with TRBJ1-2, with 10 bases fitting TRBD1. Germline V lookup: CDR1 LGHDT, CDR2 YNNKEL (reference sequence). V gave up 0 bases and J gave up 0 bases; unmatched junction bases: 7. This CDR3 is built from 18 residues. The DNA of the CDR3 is TGTGCCAGCAGCCAAGATATCGGGACAGGGGCGACTAACTATGGCTACACCTTC. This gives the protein CASSQDIGTGATNYGYTF.

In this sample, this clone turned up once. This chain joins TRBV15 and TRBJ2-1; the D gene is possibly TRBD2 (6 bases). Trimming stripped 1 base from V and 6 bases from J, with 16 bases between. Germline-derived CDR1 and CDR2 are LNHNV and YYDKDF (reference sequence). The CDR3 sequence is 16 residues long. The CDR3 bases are TGTGCCACCAGCAGAGTTGGGACTGCCGGTCCCAATGAGCAGTTCTTC. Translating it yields CATSRVGTAGPNEQFF.

The CDR3 loop reads CASRGLASTDTQYF. CDR3 nucleotides: TGTGCCAGCAGGGGCCTAGCTAGCACAGATACGCAGTATTTT. The rearrangement joins TRBV9 to TRBJ2-3; D may be TRBD2 (5 bases). The CDR3 is 14 amino acids. The V end was cut by 5 bases, the J end by 0 bases, with 10 bases between. Germline CDR1 SGDLS, CDR2 YYNGEE. Full variable domain (outside the CDR3, taken from reference TRBV9 and TRBJ2-3): DSGVTQTPKHLITATGQRVTLRCSPRSGDLSVYWYQQSLDQGLQFLIQYYNGEERAKGNILERFSAQQFPDLHSELNLSSLELGDSALYFCASRGLASTDTQYFGPGTRLTVL.

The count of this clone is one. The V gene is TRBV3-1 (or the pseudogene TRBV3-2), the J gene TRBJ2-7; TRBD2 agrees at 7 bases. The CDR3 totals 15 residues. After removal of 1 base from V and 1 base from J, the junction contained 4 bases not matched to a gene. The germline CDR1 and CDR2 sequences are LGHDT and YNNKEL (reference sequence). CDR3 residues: CASSQATSASYEQYF. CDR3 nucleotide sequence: TGTGCCAGCAGCCAAGCAACTAGCGCGTCCTACGAGCAGTACTTC.

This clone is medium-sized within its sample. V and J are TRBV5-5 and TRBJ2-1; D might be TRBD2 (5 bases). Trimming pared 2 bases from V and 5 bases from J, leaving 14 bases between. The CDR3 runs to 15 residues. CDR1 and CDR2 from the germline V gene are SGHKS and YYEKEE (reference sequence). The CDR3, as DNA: TGTGCCAGCAGCTTACTACCCTGGAGGAACAATGAGCAGTTCTTC. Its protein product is CASSLLPWRNNEQFF.

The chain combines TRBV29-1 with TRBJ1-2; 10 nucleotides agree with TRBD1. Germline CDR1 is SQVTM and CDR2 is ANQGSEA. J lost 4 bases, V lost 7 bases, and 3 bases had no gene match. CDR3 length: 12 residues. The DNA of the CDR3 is TGCAGCGCCAGGACAGGGGGCTATGGCTACACCTTC. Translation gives CSARTGGYGYTF.

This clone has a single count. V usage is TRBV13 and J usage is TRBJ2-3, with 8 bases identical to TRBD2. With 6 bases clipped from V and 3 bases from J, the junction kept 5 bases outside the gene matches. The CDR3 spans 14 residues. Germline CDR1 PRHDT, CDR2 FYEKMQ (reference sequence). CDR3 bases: TGTGCCAGCAGTATCGGGGGGGCTACAGATACGCAGTATTTT. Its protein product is CASSIGGATDTQYF.

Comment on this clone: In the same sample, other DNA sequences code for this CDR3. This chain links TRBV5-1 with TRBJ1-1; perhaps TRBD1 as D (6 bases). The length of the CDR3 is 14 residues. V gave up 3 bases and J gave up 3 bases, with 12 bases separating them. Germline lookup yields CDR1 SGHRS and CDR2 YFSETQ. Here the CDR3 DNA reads TGCGCCAGCAGCTCGGGACAACTTGACACTGAAGCTTTCTTT. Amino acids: CASSSGQLDTEAFF. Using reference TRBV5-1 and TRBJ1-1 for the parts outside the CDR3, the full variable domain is KAGVTQTPRYLIKTRGQQVTLSCSPISGHRSVSWYQQTPGQGLQFLFEYFSETQRNKGNFPGRFSGRQFSNSRSEMNVSTLELGDSALYLCASSSGQLDTEAFFGQGTRLTVV.

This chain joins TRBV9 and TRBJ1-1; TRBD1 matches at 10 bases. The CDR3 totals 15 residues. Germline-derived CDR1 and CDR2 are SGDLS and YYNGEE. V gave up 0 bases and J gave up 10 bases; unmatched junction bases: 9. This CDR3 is CASSVVVGTGAAAFF. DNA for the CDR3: TGTGCCAGCAGCGTAGTAGTCGGGACAGGGGCGGCAGCTTTCTTT.

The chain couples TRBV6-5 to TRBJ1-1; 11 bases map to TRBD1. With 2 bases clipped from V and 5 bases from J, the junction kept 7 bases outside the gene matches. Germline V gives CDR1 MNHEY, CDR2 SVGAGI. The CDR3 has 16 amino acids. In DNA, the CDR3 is TGTGCCAGCAGTTACCGCCAGGGACAGGGGGGGACTGAAGCTTTCTTT. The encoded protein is CASSYRQGQGGTEAFF.

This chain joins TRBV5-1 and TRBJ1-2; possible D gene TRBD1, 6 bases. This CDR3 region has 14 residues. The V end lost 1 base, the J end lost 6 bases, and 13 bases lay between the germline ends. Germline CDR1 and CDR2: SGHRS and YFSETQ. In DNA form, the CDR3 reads TGCGCCAGCAGCTTGCGAGCAGGGGAGAATGGCTACACCTTC. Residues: CASSLRAGENGYTF.

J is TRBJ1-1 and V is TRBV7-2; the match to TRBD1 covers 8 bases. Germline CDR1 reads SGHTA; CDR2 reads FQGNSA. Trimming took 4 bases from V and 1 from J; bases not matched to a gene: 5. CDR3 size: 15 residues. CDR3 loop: CASSSSGTGNTEAFF. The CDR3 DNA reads TGTGCCAGCAGCTCTTCCGGGACAGGGAACACTGAAGCTTTCTTT.

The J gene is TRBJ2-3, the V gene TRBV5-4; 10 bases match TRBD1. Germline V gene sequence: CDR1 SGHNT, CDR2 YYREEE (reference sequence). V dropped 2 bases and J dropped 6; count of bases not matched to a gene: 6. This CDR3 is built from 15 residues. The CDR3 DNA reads TGTGCCAGCAGCTTCGGGACAGGGGTCATGGATACGCAGTATTTT. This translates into CASSFGTGVMDTQYF.

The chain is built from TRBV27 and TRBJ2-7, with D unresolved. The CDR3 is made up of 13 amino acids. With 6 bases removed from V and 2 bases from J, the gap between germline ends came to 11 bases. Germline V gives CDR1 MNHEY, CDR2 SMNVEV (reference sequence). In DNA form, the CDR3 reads TGTGCCAGCAGGCGCCTCGACACCTACGAGCAGTACTTC. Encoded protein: CASRRLDTYEQYF.

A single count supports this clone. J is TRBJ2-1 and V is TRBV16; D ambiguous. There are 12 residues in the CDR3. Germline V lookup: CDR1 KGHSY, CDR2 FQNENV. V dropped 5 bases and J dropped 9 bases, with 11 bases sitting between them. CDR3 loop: CASSAASGEQFF. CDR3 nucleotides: TGTGCCAGCAGCGCCGCTTCCGGTGAGCAGTTCTTC. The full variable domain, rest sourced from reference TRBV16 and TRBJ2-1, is GEEVAQTPKHLVRGEGQKAKLYCAPIKGHSYVFWYQQVLKNEFKFLISFQNENVFDETGMPKERFSAKCLPNSPCSLEIQATKLEDSAVYFCASSAASGEQFFGPGTRLTVL.

The CDR3 sequence: CASSSGRRGNTGELFF. CDR3 bases: TGTGCCAGCAGTTCCGGGCGCCGGGGGAACACCGGGGAGCTGTTTTTT. The chain is built from TRBV6-5 and TRBJ2-2; tentative D call: TRBD2 (5 bases). The CDR3 extends over 16 amino acids. Trimming left V 4 bases short and J 1 base short, with 13 bases between. In germline, CDR1 is MNHEY, CDR2 SVGAGI.